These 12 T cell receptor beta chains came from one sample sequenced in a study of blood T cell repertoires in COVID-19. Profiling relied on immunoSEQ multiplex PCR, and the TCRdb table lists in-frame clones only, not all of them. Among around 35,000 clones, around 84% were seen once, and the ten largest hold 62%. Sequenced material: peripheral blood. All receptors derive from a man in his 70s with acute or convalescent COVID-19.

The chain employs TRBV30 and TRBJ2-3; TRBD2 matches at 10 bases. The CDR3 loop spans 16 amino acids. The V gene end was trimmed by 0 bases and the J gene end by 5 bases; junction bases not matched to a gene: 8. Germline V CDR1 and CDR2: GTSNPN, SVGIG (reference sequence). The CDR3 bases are TGTGCCTGGAGTGTACAAGGGAGCGGGGGGGTAGATACGCAGTATTTT. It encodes CAWSVQGSGGVDTQYF.

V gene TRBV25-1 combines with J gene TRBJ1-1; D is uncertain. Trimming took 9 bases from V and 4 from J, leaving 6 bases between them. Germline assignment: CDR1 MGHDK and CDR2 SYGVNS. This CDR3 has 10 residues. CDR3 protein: CASTRTEAFF. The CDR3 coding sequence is TGTGCCAGTACTCGCACTGAAGCTTTCTTT. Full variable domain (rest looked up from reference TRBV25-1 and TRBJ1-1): EADIYQTPRYLVIGTGKKITLECSQTMGHDKMYWYQQDPGMELHLIHYSYGVNSTEKGDLSSESTVSRIRTEHFPLTLESARPSHTSQYLCASTRTEAFFGQGTRLTVV.

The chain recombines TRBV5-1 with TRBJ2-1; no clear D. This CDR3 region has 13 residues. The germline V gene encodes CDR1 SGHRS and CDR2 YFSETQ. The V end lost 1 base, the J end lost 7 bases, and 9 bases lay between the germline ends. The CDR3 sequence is CASSLNLRNEQFF. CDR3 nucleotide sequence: TGCGCCAGCAGCTTGAACTTACGGAATGAGCAGTTCTTC.

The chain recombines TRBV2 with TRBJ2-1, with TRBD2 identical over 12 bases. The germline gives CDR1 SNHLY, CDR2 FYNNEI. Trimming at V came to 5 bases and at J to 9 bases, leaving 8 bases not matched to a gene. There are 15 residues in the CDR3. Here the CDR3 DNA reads TGTGCCAGCAGTCCGACTAGCGGGGGCCTAGGTGAGCAGTTCTTC. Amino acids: CASSPTSGGLGEQFF.

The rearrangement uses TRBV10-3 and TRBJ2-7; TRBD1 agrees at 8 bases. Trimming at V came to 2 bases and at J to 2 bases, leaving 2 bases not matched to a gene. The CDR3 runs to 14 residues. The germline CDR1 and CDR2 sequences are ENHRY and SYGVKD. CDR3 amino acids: CAISEQGQAYEQYF. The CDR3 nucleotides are TGTGCCATCAGTGAGCAGGGACAGGCCTACGAGCAGTACTTC.

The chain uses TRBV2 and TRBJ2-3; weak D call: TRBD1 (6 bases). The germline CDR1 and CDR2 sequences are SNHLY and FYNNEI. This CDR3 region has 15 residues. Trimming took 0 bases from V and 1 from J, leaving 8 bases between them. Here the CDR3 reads CASSEAGAGTDTQYF. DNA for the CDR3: TGTGCCAGCAGTGAAGCGGGGGCTGGCACAGATACGCAGTATTTT.

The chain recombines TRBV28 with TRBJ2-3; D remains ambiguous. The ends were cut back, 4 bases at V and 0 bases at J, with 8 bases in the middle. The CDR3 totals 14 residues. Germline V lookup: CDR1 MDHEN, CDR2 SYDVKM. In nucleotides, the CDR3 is TGTGCCAGCAGTTCCCCGTCTAGCACAGATACGCAGTATTTT. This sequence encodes CASSSPSSTDTQYF.

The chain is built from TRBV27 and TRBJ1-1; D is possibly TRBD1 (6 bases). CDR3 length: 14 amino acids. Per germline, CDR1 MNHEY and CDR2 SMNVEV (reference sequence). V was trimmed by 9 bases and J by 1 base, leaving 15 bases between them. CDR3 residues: CASHNRVENTEAFF. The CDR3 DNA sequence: TGTGCCAGTCATAACAGGGTCGAGAACACTGAAGCTTTCTTT.

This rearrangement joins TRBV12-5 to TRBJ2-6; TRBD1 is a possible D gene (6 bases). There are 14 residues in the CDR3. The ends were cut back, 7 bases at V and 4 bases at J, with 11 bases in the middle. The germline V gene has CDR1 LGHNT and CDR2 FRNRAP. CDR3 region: CASAPGGGANVLTF. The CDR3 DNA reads TGTGCTAGTGCACCTGGGGGCGGGGCCAACGTCCTGACTTTC.

CDR3 sequence: CASSLLAGGRDTQYF. CDR3 DNA: TGTGCCAGCAGCTTACTAGCGGGAGGGCGGGATACGCAGTATTTT. The rearrangement uses TRBV7-9 and TRBJ2-3, with 12 bases fitting TRBD2. Germline V gives CDR1 SEHNR, CDR2 FQNEAQ (reference sequence). Germline trimming cut 2 bases from V and 6 bases from J; bases unmatched to any gene: 3. CDR3 size: 15 residues.

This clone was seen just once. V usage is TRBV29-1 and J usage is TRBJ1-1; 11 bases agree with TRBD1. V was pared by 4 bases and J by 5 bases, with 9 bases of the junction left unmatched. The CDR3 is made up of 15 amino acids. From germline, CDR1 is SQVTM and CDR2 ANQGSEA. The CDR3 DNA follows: TGCAGCGTTGGGACAGGGGGCGTTATTTGGACTGAAGCTTTCTTT. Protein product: CSVGTGGVIWTEAFF.

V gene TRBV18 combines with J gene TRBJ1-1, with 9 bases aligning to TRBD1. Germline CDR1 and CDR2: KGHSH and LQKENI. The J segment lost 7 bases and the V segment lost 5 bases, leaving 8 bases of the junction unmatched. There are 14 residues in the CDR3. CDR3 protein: CASSFAGQGLEAFF. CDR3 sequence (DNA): TGTGCCAGCTCATTCGCGGGACAGGGCCTTGAAGCTTTCTTT.